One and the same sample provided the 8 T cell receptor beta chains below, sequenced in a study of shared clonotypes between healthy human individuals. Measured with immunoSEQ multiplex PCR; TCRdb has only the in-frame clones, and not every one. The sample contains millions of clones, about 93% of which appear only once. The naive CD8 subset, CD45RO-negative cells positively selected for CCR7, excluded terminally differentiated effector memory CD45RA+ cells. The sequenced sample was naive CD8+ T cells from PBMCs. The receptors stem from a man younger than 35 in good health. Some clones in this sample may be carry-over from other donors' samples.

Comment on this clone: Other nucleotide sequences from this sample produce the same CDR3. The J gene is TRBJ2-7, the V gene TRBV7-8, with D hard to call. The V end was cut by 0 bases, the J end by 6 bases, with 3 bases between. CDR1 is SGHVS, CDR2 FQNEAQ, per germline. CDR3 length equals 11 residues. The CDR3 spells CASSLAGEQYF. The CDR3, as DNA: TGTGCCAGCAGCTTAGCAGGCGAGCAGTACTTC.

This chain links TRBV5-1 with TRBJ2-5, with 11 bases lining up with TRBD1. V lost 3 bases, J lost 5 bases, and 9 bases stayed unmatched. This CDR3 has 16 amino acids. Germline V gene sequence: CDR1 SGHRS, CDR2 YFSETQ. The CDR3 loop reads CASSSPDRGRRETQYF. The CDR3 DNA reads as TGCGCCAGCAGCTCACCGGACAGGGGGCGCAGGGAGACCCAGTACTTC.

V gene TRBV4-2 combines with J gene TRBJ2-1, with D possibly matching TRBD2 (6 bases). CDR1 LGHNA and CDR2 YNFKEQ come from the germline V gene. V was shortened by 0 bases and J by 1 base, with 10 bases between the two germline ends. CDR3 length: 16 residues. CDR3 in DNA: TGTGCCAGCAGCCAAGAACCGGGGGATTCCTACAATGAGCAGTTCTTC. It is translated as CASSQEPGDSYNEQFF.

This CDR3 is CASSIGWGTSGANVLTF. The CDR3 DNA reads TGTGCCAGCAGCATAGGGTGGGGGACCTCTGGGGCCAACGTCCTGACTTTC. The genes are TRBV9 and TRBJ2-6; D is perhaps TRBD1 or TRBD2 (5 bases each). CDR3 length: 17 residues. CDR1 and CDR2 from the germline V gene are SGDLS and YYNGEE. V lost 4 bases to trimming and J lost 0 bases, with 14 bases between them.

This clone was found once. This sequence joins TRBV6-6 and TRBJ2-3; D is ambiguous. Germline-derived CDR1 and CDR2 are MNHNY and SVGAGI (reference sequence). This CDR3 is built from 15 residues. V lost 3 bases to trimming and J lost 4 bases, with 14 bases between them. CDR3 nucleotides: TGTGCCAGCAGTTATTCCAACACACCGGCAGATACGCAGTATTTT. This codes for CASSYSNTPADTQYF.

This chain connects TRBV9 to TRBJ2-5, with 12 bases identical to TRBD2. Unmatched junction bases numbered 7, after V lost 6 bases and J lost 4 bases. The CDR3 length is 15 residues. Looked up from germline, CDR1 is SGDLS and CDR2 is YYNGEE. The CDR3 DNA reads TGTGCCAGCACCCAACAGGGACTAGCGGGAGAGACCCAGTACTTC. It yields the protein CASTQQGLAGETQYF.

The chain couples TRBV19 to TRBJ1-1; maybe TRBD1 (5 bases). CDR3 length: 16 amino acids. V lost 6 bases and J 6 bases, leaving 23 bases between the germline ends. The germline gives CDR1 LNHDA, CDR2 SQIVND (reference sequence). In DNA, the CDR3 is TGTGCCAGTAGCGACTATAGGACACCCGCGGTCCCTGAAGCTTTCTTT. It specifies CASSDYRTPAVPEAFF. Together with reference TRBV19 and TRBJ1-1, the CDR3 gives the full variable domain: DGGITQSPKYLFRKEGQNVTLSCEQNLNHDAMYWYRQDPGQGLRLIYYSQIVNDFQKGDIAEGYSVSREKKESFPLTVTSAQKNPTAFYLCASSDYRTPAVPEAFFGQGTRLTVV.

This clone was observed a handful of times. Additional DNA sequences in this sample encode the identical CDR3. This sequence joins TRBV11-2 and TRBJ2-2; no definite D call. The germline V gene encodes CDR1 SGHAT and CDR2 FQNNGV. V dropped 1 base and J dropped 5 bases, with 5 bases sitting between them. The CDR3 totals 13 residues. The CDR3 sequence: CASSLVWTGELFF. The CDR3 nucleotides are TGTGCCAGCAGCTTAGTTTGGACCGGGGAGCTGTTTTTT.